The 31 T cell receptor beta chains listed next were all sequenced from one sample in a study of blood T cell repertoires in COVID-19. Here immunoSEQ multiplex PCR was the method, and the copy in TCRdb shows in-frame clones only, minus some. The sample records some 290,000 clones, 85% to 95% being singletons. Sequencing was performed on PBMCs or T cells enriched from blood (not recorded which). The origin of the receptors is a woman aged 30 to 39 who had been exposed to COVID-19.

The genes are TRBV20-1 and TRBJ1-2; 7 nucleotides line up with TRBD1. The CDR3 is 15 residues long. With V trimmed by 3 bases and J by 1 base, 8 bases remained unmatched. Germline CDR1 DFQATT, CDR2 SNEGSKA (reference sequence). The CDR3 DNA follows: TGCAGTGCTAGTGAGGGGACAGTTCTTAACTATGGCTACACCTTC. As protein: CSASEGTVLNYGYTF.

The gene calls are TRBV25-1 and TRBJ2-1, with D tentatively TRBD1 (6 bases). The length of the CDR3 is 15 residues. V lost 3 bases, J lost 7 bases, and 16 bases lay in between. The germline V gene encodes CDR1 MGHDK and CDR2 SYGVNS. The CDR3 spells CASSEGAIQGNEQFF. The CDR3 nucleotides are TGTGCCAGCAGTGAGGGGGCCATCCAAGGGAATGAGCAGTTCTTC. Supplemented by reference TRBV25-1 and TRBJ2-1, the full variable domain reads EADIYQTPRYLVIGTGKKITLECSQTMGHDKMYWYQQDPGMELHLIHYSYGVNSTEKGDLSSESTVSRIRTEHFPLTLESARPSHTSQYLCASSEGAIQGNEQFFGPGTRLTVL.

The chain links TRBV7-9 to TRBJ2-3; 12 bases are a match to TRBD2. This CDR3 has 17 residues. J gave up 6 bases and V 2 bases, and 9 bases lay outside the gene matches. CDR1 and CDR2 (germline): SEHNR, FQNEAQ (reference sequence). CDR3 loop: CASSLSQTSGGGDTQYF. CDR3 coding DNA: TGTGCCAGCAGCTTATCCCAGACTAGCGGGGGCGGCGATACGCAGTATTTT.

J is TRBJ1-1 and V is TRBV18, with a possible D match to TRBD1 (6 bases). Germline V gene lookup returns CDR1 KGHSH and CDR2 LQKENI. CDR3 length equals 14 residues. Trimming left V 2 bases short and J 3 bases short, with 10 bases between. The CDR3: CASSPNQGYTEAFF. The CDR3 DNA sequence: TGTGCCAGCTCACCAAACCAGGGGTACACTGAAGCTTTCTTT.

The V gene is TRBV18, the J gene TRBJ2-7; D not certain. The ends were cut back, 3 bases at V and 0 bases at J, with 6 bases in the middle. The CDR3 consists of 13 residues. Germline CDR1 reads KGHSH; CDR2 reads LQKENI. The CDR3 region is CASSPRSSYEQYF. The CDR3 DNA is TGTGCCAGCTCACCGCGTAGCTCCTACGAGCAGTACTTC. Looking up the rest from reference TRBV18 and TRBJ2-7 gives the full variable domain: NAGVMQNPRHLVRRRGQEARLRCSPMKGHSHVYWYRQLPEEGLKFMVYLQKENIIDESGMPKERFSAEFPKEGPSILRIQQVVRGDSAAYFCASSPRSSYEQYFGPGTRLTVT.

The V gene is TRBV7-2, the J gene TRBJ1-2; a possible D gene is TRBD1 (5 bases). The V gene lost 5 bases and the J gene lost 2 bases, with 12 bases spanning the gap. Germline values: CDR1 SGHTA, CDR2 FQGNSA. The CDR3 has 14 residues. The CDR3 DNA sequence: TGTGCCAGCAGCCCCGACGGGGGGAACTATGGCTACACCTTC. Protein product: CASSPDGGNYGYTF.

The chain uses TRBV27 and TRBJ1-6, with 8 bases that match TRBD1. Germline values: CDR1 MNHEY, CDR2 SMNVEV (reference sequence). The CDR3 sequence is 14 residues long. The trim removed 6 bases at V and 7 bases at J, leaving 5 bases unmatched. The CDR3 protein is CASSGWTGNSPLHF. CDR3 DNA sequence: TGTGCCAGCAGCGGGTGGACAGGGAATTCACCCCTCCACTTT.

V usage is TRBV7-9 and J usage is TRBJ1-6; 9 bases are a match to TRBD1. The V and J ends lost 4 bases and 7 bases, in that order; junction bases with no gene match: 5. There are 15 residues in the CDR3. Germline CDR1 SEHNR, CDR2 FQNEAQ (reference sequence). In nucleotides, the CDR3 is TGTGCCAGCAGCTCCGGGACAGGGCTAAATTCACCCCTCCACTTT. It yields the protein CASSSGTGLNSPLHF.

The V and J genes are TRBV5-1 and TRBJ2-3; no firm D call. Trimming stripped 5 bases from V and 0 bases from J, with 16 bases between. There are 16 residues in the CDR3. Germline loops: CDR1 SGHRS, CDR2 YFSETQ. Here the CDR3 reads CASRKFPGVSTDTQYF. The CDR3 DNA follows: TGCGCCAGCAGGAAGTTCCCCGGTGTAAGCACAGATACGCAGTATTTT.

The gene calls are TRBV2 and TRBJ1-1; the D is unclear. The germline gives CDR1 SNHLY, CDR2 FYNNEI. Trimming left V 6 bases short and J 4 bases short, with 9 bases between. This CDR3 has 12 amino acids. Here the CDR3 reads CASRSSITEAFF. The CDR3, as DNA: TGTGCCAGCAGAAGCTCTATCACTGAAGCTTTCTTT.

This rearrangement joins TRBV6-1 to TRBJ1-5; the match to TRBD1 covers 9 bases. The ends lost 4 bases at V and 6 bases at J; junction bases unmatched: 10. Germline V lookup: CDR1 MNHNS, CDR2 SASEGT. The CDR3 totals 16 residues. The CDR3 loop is CASSGIGTGRAQPQHF. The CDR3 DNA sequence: TGTGCCAGCAGTGGCATCGGGACAGGGAGGGCTCAGCCCCAGCATTTT.

CDR3 in amino acids: CASSLSGETQYF. In nucleotides, the CDR3 is TGTGCCAGCAGCTTGTCGGGAGAGACCCAGTACTTC. This chain links TRBV7-8 with TRBJ2-5; D is undetermined. The CDR3 sequence is 12 residues long. The germline V gene has CDR1 SGHVS and CDR2 FQNEAQ. Trimming cost V 3 bases and J 4 bases, with 6 bases left between them.

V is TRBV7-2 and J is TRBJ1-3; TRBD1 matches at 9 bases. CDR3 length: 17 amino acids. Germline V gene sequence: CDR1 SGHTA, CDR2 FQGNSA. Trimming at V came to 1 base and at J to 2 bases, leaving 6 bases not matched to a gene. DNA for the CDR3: TGTGCCAGCAGCTTAGTCACAGGGGGCGCGGCTGGAAACACCATATATTTT. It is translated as CASSLVTGGAAGNTIYF.

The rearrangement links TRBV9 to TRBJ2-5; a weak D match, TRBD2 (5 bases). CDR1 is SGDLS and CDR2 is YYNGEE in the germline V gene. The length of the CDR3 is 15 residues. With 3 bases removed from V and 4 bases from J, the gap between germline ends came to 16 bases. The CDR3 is CASSAWASKGETQYF. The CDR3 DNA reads TGTGCCAGCAGCGCCTGGGCTAGCAAGGGAGAGACCCAGTACTTC.

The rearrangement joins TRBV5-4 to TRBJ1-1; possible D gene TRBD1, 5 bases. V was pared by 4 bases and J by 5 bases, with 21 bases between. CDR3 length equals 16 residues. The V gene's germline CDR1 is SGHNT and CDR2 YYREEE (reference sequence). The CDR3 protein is CASSPVKDPGGTEAFF. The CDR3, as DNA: TGTGCCAGCAGCCCAGTAAAAGACCCCGGGGGTACTGAAGCTTTCTTT. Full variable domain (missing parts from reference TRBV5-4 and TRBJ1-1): ETGVTQSPTHLIKTRGQQVTLRCSSQSGHNTVSWYQQALGQGPQFIFQYYREEENGRGNFPPRFSGLQFPNYSSELNVNALELDDSALYLCASSPVKDPGGTEAFFGQGTRLTVV.

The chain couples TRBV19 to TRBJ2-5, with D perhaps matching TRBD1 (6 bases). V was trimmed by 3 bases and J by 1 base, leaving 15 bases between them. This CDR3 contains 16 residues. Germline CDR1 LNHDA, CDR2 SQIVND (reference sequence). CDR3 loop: CASSMAPGQGQETQYF. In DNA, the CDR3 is TGTGCCAGTAGTATGGCCCCGGGACAAGGCCAAGAGACCCAGTACTTC.

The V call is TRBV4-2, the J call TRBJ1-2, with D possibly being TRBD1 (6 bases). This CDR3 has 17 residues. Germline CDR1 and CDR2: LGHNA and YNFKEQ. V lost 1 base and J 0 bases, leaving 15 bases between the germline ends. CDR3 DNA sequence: TGTGCCAGCAGCCAAGGCGGAGGGGGGGACCCTAACTATGGCTACACCTTC. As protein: CASSQGGGGDPNYGYTF.

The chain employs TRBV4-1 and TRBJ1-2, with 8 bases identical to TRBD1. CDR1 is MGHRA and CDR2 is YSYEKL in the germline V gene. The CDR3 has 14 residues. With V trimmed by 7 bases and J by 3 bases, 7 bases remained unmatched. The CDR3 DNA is TGCGCCAGCACCCAGGCACAGGGGGACTATGGCTACACCTTC. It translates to CASTQAQGDYGYTF.

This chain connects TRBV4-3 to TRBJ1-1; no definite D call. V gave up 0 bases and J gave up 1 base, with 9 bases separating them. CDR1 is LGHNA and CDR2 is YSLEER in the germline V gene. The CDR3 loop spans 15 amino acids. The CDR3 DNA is TGCGCCAGCAGCCAAGATCTAACGGGGAACACTGAAGCTTTCTTT. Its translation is CASSQDLTGNTEAFF.

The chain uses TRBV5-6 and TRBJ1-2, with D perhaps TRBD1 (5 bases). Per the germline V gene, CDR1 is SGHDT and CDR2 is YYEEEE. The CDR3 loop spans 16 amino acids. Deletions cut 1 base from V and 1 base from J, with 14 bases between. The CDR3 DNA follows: TGTGCCAGCAGCTTGACCGGGGGTAGCTTTAACTATGGCTACACCTTC. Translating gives CASSLTGGSFNYGYTF.

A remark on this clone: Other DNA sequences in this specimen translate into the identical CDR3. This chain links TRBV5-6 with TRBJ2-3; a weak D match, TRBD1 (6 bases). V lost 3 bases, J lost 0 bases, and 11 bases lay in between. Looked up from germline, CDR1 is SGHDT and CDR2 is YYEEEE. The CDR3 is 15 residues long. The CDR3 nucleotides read TGTGCCAGCAGCTGGGGGCCGGGTAGCACAGATACGCAGTATTTT. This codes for CASSWGPGSTDTQYF.

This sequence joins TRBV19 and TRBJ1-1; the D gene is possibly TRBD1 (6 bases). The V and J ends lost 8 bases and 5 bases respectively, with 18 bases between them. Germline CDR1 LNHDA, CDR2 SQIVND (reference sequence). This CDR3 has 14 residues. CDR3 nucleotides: TGTGCCAGTCGAGCCGGGGGGCGAGATACTGAAGCTTTCTTT. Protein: CASRAGGRDTEAFF.

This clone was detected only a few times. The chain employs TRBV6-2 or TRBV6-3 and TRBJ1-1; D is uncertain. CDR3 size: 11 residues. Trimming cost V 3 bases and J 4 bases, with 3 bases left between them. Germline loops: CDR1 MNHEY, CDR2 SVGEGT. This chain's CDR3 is CASSYLTEAFF. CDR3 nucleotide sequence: TGTGCCAGCAGTTATCTCACTGAAGCTTTCTTT.

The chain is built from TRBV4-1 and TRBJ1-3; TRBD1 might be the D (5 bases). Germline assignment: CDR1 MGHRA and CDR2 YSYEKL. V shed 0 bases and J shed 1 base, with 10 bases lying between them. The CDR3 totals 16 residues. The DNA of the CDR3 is TGCGCCAGCAGCCAAGAACAGGCGATATCTGGAAACACCATATATTTT. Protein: CASSQEQAISGNTIYF.

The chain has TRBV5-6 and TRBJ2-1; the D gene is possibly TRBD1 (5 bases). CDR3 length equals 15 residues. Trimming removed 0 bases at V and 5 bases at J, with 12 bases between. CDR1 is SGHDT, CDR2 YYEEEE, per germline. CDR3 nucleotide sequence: TGTGCCAGCAGCTTGGTGGTGACAGTCCACAATGAGCAGTTCTTC. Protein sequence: CASSLVVTVHNEQFF.

CDR3 DNA: TGCGCCAGCAGCTTGGCGAGGGAGCCCCTCACAGATACGCAGTATTTT. Its protein is CASSLAREPLTDTQYF. The chain uses TRBV5-1 and TRBJ2-3, with D tentatively TRBD2 (5 bases). This CDR3 has 16 residues. CDR1 and CDR2 from the germline V gene are SGHRS and YFSETQ. The V end lost 0 bases, the J end lost 2 bases, and 13 bases lay between the germline ends.

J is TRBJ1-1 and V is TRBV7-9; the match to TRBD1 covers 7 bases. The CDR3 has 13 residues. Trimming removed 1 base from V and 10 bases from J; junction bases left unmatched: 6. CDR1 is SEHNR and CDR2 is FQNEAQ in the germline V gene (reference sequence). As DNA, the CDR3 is TGTGCCAGCAGCTTAGACAGGGGATACGTAGCTTTCTTT. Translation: CASSLDRGYVAFF.

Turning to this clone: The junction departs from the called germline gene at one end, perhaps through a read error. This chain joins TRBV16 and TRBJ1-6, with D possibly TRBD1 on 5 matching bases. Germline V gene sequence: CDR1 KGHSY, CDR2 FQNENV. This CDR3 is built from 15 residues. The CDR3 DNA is TGTGCCAGCAGCCAATGGGGGGGAGATAAGTCACCCCTCCACTTT. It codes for CASSQWGGDKSPLHF. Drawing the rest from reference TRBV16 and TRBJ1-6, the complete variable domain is GEEVAQTPKHLVRGEGQKAKLYCAPIKGHSYVFWYQQVLKNEFKFLISFQNENVFDETGMPKERFSAKCLPNSPCSLEIQATKLEDSAVYFCASSQWGGDKSPLHFGNGTRLTVT.

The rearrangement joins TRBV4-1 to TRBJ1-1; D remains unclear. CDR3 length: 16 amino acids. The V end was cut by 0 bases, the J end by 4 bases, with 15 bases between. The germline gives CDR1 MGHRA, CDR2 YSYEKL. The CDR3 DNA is TGCGCCAGCAGCCAAGATAATTTCCCGGCGGGCACTGAAGCTTTCTTT. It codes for CASSQDNFPAGTEAFF.

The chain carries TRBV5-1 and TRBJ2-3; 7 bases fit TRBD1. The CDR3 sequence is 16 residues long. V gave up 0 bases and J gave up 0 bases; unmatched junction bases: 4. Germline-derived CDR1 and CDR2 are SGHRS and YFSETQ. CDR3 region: CASSLVNRGSTDTQYF. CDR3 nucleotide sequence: TGCGCCAGCAGCTTGGTGAACAGGGGTAGCACAGATACGCAGTATTTT.

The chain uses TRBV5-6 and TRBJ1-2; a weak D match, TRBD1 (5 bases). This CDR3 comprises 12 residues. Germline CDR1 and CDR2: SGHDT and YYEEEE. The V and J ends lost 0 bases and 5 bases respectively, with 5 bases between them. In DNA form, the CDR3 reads TGTGCCAGCAGCTTGGCAGGGTATGGCTACACCTTC. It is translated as CASSLAGYGYTF.